Listed below are T cell receptor beta chains from one sample, sequenced in a study of cytomegalovirus exposure and HLA in healthy donors. Sequenced by immunoSEQ multiplex PCR; TCRdb stores in-frame clones only, minus some. Among about 91,000 clones, roughly 86% were seen once, and the ten largest hold 9.2%. The sequenced material came from PBMCs. The receptors stem from a man aged 25-45 years in good health and CMV-seropositive. Each CDR3 is given with its conserved first and last residue. A D gene is named only where the DNA matches it firmly. Size values are once, few and many counts, or a class for expanded clones, and some rows have none.

clone_size: -
d_call: TRBD1
j_call: TRBJ2-4
v_call: TRBV5-4
cdr3_nt: TGTGCCAGCAGCACAGGGGAGACCAAAAACATTCAGTACTTC
cdr3_aa: CASSTGETKNIQYF

clone_size: once
d_call: TRBD1
j_call: TRBJ1-5
v_call: TRBV5-6
cdr3_nt: TGTGCCAGCAGCTCCGGGACAGTTAGCAATCAGCCCCAGCATTTT
cdr3_aa: CASSSGTVSNQPQHF

clone_size: -
d_call: TRBD2
j_call: TRBJ2-1
v_call: TRBV9
cdr3_nt: TGTGCCAGCAGCGTAGGACTAGCGGGAGGGCCGGGGAAGAATGAGCAGTTCTTC
cdr3_aa: CASSVGLAGGPGKNEQFF

clone_size: -
d_call: TRBD1
j_call: TRBJ1-5
v_call: TRBV7-8
cdr3_nt: TGTGCCAGCAGCTTTAGACAGGGTCCGTGGCCCCAGCATTTT
cdr3_aa: CASSFRQGPWPQHF

clone_size: -
d_call: -
j_call: TRBJ1-2
v_call: TRBV6-5
cdr3_nt: TGTGCCAGCAGGACTCCCACAGGGTTTGGCTACACCTTC
cdr3_aa: CASRTPTGFGYTF

clone_size: -
d_call: -
j_call: TRBJ2-2
v_call: TRBV7-9
cdr3_nt: TGTGCCAGCAGCTTATGGGCGGGGGCAGGGACCGGGGAGCTGTTTTTT
cdr3_aa: CASSLWAGAGTGELFF

clone_size: -
d_call: -
j_call: TRBJ2-1
v_call: TRBV5-1
cdr3_nt: TGCGCCAGCAGCTTGGCCGGGTCTAATGAGCAGTTCTTC
cdr3_aa: CASSLAGSNEQFF

clone_size: -
d_call: TRBD1
j_call: TRBJ2-2
v_call: TRBV5-4
cdr3_nt: TGTGCCAGCAGCGTACAGGGGTTGGGATATCCCGGGGAGCTGTTTTTT
cdr3_aa: CASSVQGLGYPGELFF

clone_size: -
d_call: TRBD2
j_call: TRBJ2-3
v_call: TRBV10-1
cdr3_nt: TGCGCCAGCAGCGCGACTAGCGGGAACACAGATACGCAGTATTTT
cdr3_aa: CASSATSGNTDTQYF

clone_size: few
d_call: TRBD1
j_call: TRBJ2-7
v_call: TRBV7-2
cdr3_nt: TGTGCCAGCATCTGGGACAGGGAATCCTACGAGCAGTACTTC
cdr3_aa: CASIWDRESYEQYF

clone_size: -
d_call: TRBD1
j_call: TRBJ1-1
v_call: TRBV5-1
cdr3_nt: TGCGCCAGCAGCTCCCGGCCAGGGGGGAACACTGAAGCTTTCTTT
cdr3_aa: CASSSRPGGNTEAFF

clone_size: -
d_call: -
j_call: TRBJ2-3
v_call: TRBV5-6
cdr3_nt: TGTGCCAGCAGCCTAACAGATACGCAGTATTTT
cdr3_aa: CASSLTDTQYF

clone_size: -
d_call: -
j_call: TRBJ1-3
v_call: TRBV18
cdr3_nt: TGTGCCAGCTCACCTTCATTACAGGGATCCGGAAACACCATATATTTT
cdr3_aa: CASSPSLQGSGNTIYF

clone_size: -
d_call: TRBD2
j_call: TRBJ2-3
v_call: TRBV4-1
cdr3_nt: TGCGCCAGCAGCCTTAGTCTAGCGGTTAGCACAGATACGCAGTATTTT
cdr3_aa: CASSLSLAVSTDTQYF

clone_size: few
d_call: TRBD1
j_call: TRBJ2-4
v_call: TRBV28
cdr3_nt: TGTGCCAGCAGTTTATTATTCGACAGGGGCAAAAACATTCAGTACTTC
cdr3_aa: CASSLLFDRGKNIQYF

clone_size: -
d_call: TRBD2
j_call: TRBJ2-3
v_call: TRBV15
cdr3_nt: TGTGCCACCAGCAGTCAATGGGGGACTAAAGAACCGAACCCGACTAGCACAGATACGCAGTATTTT
cdr3_aa: CATSSQWGTKEPNPTSTDTQYF

clone_size: -
d_call: TRBD2
j_call: TRBJ2-7
v_call: TRBV4-1
cdr3_nt: TGCGCCAGCAGCCAAGATTGGACTAGCGGGTTGTACGAGCAGTACTTC
cdr3_aa: CASSQDWTSGLYEQYF

clone_size: few
d_call: -
j_call: TRBJ2-1
v_call: TRBV30
cdr3_nt: TGTGCCCTGAGGACAGCTTATGAGCAGTTCTTC
cdr3_aa: CALRTAYEQFF

clone_size: -
d_call: TRBD2
j_call: TRBJ2-4
v_call: TRBV18
cdr3_nt: TGTGCCAGCTCACTAGGGACTAGCGGGAGATCTGCCAAAAACATTCAGTACTTC
cdr3_aa: CASSLGTSGRSAKNIQYF

clone_size: -
d_call: -
j_call: TRBJ2-5
v_call: TRBV7-2
cdr3_nt: TGTGCCAGCAGCTTAGCGAGCCAGGGTCAAGAGACCCAGTACTTC
cdr3_aa: CASSLASQGQETQYF

clone_size: few
d_call: -
j_call: TRBJ1-2
v_call: TRBV10-1
cdr3_nt: TGCGCCAGCACTTTGGGGCCGGGCTATGGCTACACCTTC
cdr3_aa: CASTLGPGYGYTF

clone_size: -
d_call: TRBD2
j_call: TRBJ2-7
v_call: TRBV27
cdr3_nt: TGTGCCAGCAGTTTTAGCGGGAAAGGGTTCGAGCAGTACTTC
cdr3_aa: CASSFSGKGFEQYF

clone_size: once
d_call: TRBD2
j_call: TRBJ2-1
v_call: TRBV30
cdr3_nt: TGTGCCTGGAGTGGGACTAGCGGGAGGATAGCTTACAATGAGCAGTTCTTC
cdr3_aa: CAWSGTSGRIAYNEQFF

clone_size: -
d_call: TRBD1
j_call: TRBJ2-1
v_call: TRBV18
cdr3_nt: TGTGCCAGCTCATCTGGACAGGGAATTTACAATGAGCAGTTCTTC
cdr3_aa: CASSSGQGIYNEQFF

clone_size: once
d_call: -
j_call: TRBJ1-2
v_call: TRBV2
cdr3_nt: TGTGCCAGCAGACAGGTGTCCTATGGCTACACCTTC
cdr3_aa: CASRQVSYGYTF

clone_size: -
d_call: -
j_call: TRBJ2-7
v_call: TRBV9
cdr3_nt: TGTGCCAGCAGCGGCGGACAGAGTGCCACCTACGAGCAGTACTTC
cdr3_aa: CASSGGQSATYEQYF

clone_size: -
d_call: -
j_call: TRBJ2-7
v_call: TRBV2
cdr3_nt: TGTGCCAGCCGGTCGGACAGATACGAGCAGTACTTC
cdr3_aa: CASRSDRYEQYF

clone_size: -
d_call: TRBD1
j_call: TRBJ1-2
v_call: TRBV28
cdr3_nt: TGTGCCAGCCTCCGGGACAGGGATTGGTTCTATGGCTACACCTTC
cdr3_aa: CASLRDRDWFYGYTF

clone_size: -
d_call: TRBD1
j_call: TRBJ2-5
v_call: TRBV30
cdr3_nt: TGTGCCTGGAGTGTTAACGACAGGGGGCTTGGGGAGACCCAGTACTTC
cdr3_aa: CAWSVNDRGLGETQYF

clone_size: -
d_call: TRBD2
j_call: TRBJ2-6
v_call: TRBV18
cdr3_nt: TGTGCCAGCTCACCACTTGGACTAGCGGGTAGCTCTGGGGCCAACGTCCTGACTTTC
cdr3_aa: CASSPLGLAGSSGANVLTF

clone_size: -
d_call: -
j_call: TRBJ1-5
v_call: TRBV5-1
cdr3_nt: TGCGCCAGCAGCGCGGGGGATGGGAATCAGCCCCAGCATTTT
cdr3_aa: CASSAGDGNQPQHF

clone_size: -
d_call: TRBD1
j_call: TRBJ2-5
v_call: TRBV5-4
cdr3_nt: TGTGCCAGCAGCTTTGACGCGACGCTCCGGACAGGTCTCCGAGAGACCCAGTACTTC
cdr3_aa: CASSFDATLRTGLRETQYF

clone_size: few
d_call: TRBD2
j_call: TRBJ2-3
v_call: TRBV2
cdr3_nt: TGTGCCAGCAGTGAGGGACTAGCGGTTCAGTCAGATACGCAGTATTTT
cdr3_aa: CASSEGLAVQSDTQYF

clone_size: -
d_call: TRBD2
j_call: TRBJ2-1
v_call: TRBV23-1
cdr3_nt: TGCGCCAGCAGTCAGCGGACTAGCGGGAGGTGTCTCCCTCACAATGAGCAGTTCTTC
cdr3_aa: CASSQRTSGRCLPHNEQFF

clone_size: -
d_call: TRBD1
j_call: TRBJ2-3
v_call: TRBV19
cdr3_nt: TGTGCCAGTCGCGGACAGGGTGGCACAGATACGCAGTATTTT
cdr3_aa: CASRGQGGTDTQYF

clone_size: -
d_call: TRBD1
j_call: TRBJ1-4
v_call: TRBV4-2
cdr3_nt: TGTGCCAGCAGCCTCGGAGGTGGTCGGGGACAGGATAATGAAAAACTGTTTTTT
cdr3_aa: CASSLGGGRGQDNEKLFF

clone_size: -
d_call: -
j_call: TRBJ1-5
v_call: TRBV29-1
cdr3_nt: TGCAGCGTTGGAGGGATTAATCAGCCCCAGCATTTT
cdr3_aa: CSVGGINQPQHF

clone_size: -
d_call: -
j_call: TRBJ1-1
v_call: TRBV19
cdr3_nt: TGTGCCAGTAGTATGGGGGGGCGAGGCACTGAAGCTTTCTTT
cdr3_aa: CASSMGGRGTEAFF

clone_size: -
d_call: TRBD1
j_call: TRBJ2-4
v_call: TRBV4-1
cdr3_nt: TGCGCCAGCAGCCAAGAAGGGACAGGGGGAACCAAAAACATTCAGTACTTC
cdr3_aa: CASSQEGTGGTKNIQYF

clone_size: -
d_call: -
j_call: TRBJ2-7
v_call: TRBV4-1
cdr3_nt: TGCGCCAGCAGCCAAGGACTCTTCGCGGGATTGTACGAGCAGTACTTC
cdr3_aa: CASSQGLFAGLYEQYF

clone_size: once
d_call: -
j_call: TRBJ2-5
v_call: TRBV28
cdr3_nt: TGTGCCAGCAGTTTAGGGCTGCGTGGTCAGTACTTC
cdr3_aa: CASSLGLRGQYF

clone_size: few
d_call: TRBD2
j_call: TRBJ2-1
v_call: TRBV14
cdr3_nt: TGTGCCAGCAGCCAAGAAAGGACTAGCCCACACAATGAGCAGTTCTTC
cdr3_aa: CASSQERTSPHNEQFF

clone_size: -
d_call: TRBD2
j_call: TRBJ2-3
v_call: TRBV28
cdr3_nt: TGTGCCAGCAGTTTAAGACTAGCGGATTCTCCGCAGTATTTT
cdr3_aa: CASSLRLADSPQYF

clone_size: -
d_call: -
j_call: TRBJ2-5
v_call: TRBV28
cdr3_nt: TGTGCCACCTCCGGGGCCAGACTAGTAAGGAGTGAGACCCAGTACTTC
cdr3_aa: CATSGARLVRSETQYF

clone_size: -
d_call: -
j_call: TRBJ2-5
v_call: TRBV5-4
cdr3_nt: TGTGCCAGCAGCTTGGTTACGGGAGATGAGACCCAGTACTTC
cdr3_aa: CASSLVTGDETQYF

clone_size: -
d_call: -
j_call: TRBJ1-6
v_call: TRBV4-2
cdr3_nt: TGTGCCAGCAGCCCCGGGGGGGCGGTATCACCCCTCCACTTT
cdr3_aa: CASSPGGAVSPLHF

clone_size: -
d_call: TRBD2
j_call: TRBJ2-2
v_call: TRBV30
cdr3_nt: TGTGCCTGGAGTGTACGGGGGGCCGGGGAGCTGTTTTTT
cdr3_aa: CAWSVRGAGELFF

clone_size: once
d_call: TRBD1
j_call: TRBJ1-2
v_call: TRBV19
cdr3_nt: TGTGCCAGTAGTCCCCGGGACAGGGTCTCCGGCTACACCTTC
cdr3_aa: CASSPRDRVSGYTF

clone_size: -
d_call: TRBD1
j_call: TRBJ2-2
v_call: TRBV28
cdr3_nt: TGTGCCAGCAACCCCTGGACAGGGAACACCGGGGAGCTGTTTTTT
cdr3_aa: CASNPWTGNTGELFF